The subject of this entry is one T cell receptor beta chain. What it binds is not known. In TCRdb, the 5' RACE reads were re-called with MiXCR into one record per CDR3 protein. The sample has hundreds of thousands of distinct CDR3 sequences, roughly 26% seen once. This sample stems from a study of CD8 T cells in ankylosing spondylitis. Study findings and constraints: It was reported that disease-linked clones were significantly enriched in matched ankylosing spondylitis synovial fluid. Ankylosing spondylitis blood appeared to be characterized by a TCR beta motif of roughly eight highly homologous variants.

CDR3 length: 11 residues. V shed 1 base and J shed 12 bases, with 7 bases lying between them. Looked up from germline, CDR1 is SEHNR and CDR2 is FQNEAQ (reference sequence). The V gene is TRBV7-9, the J gene TRBJ2-4, with TRBD1 as a possible D gene (5 bases). The sample comprised blood, either unsorted or a sorted T cell fraction (not recorded which). The receptor was derived from a male donor with ankylosing spondylitis. The DNA of the CDR3 is TGTGCCAGCAGCTTAGGGGGCCCTCAGTACTTC. Protein product: CASSLGGPQYF.